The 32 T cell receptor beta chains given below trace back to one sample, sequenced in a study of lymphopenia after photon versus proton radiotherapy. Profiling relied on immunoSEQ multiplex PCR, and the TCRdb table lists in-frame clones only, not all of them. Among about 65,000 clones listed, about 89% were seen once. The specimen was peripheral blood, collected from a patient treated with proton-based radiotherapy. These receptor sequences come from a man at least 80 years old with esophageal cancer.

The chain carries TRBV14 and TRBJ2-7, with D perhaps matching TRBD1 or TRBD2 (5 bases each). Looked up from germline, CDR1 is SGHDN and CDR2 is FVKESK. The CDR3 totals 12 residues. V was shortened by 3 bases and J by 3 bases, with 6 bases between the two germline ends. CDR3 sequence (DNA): TGTGCCAGCAGCCAGGGGGACTACGAGCAGTACTTC. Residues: CASSQGDYEQYF.

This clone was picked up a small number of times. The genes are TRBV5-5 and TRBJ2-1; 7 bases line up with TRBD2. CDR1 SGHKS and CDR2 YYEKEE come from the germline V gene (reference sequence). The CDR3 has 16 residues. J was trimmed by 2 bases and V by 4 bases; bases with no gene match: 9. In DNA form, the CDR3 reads TGTGCCAGCAGCCCTCTGGGGAGCGGGGCCTACAATGAGCAGTTCTTC. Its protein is CASSPLGSGAYNEQFF.

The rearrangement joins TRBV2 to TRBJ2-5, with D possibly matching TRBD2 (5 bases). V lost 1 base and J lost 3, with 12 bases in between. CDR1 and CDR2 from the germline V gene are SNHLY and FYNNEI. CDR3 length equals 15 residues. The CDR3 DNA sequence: TGTGCCAGCAGTGAAGAGGGATCCGGGGAAGAGACCCAGTACTTC. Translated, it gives CASSEEGSGEETQYF.

The CDR3, as DNA: TGCGCCAGCAGCCAATCGGGACTAGCGGAGTCAGATACGCAGTATTTT. It yields the protein CASSQSGLAESDTQYF. The chain carries TRBV4-3 and TRBJ2-3; 11 bases are shared with TRBD2. The germline V gene encodes CDR1 LGHNA and CDR2 YSLEER. V shed 2 bases, J shed 4 bases, and the junction held 5 bases outside the gene matches. This CDR3 is built from 16 residues.

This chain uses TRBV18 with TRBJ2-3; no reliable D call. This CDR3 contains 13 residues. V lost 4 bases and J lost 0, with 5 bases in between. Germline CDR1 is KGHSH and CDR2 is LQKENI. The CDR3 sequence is CASSLGSTDTQYF. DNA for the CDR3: TGTGCCAGCTCACTGGGAAGCACAGATACGCAGTATTTT.

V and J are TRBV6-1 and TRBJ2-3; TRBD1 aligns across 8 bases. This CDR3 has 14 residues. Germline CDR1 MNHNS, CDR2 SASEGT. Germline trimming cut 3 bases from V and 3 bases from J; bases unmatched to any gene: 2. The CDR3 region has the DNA TGTGCCAGCAGTGACAGGGGGCCAACAGATACGCAGTATTTT. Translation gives CASSDRGPTDTQYF.

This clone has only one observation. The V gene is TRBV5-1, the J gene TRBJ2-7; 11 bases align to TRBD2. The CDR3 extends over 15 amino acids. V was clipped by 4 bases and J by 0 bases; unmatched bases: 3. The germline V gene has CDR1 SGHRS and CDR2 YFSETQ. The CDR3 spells CASSQGLADSYEQYF. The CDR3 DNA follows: TGCGCCAGCAGCCAGGGACTAGCGGACTCCTACGAGCAGTACTTC.

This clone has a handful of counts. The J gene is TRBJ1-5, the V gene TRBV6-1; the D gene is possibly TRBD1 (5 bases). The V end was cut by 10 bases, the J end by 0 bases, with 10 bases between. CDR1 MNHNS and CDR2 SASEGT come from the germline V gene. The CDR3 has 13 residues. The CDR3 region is CAIRQSSNQPQHF. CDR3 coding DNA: TGTGCCATCCGACAGAGTAGCAATCAGCCCCAGCATTTT.

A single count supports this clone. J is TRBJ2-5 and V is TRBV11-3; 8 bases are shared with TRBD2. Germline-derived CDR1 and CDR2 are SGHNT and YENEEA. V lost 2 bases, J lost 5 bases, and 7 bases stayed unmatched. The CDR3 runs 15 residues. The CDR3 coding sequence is TGTGCCAGCAGCTTACGGAGCGGGGGAGCGGAGACCCAGTACTTC. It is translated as CASSLRSGGAETQYF.

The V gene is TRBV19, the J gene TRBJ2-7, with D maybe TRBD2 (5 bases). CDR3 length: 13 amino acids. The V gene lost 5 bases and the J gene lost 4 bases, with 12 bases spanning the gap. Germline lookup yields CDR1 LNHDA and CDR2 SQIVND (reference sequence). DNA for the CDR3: TGTGCCAGTAGTCCGGGGTCTTTGTACGAGCAGTACTTC. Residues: CASSPGSLYEQYF.

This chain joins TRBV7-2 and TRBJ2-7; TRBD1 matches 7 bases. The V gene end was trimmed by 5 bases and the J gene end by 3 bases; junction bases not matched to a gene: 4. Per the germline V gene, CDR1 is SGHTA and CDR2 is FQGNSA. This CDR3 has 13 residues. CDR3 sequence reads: CASSVSGGYEQYF. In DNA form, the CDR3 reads TGTGCCAGCAGCGTATCAGGGGGCTACGAGCAGTACTTC.

The CDR3 reads CATARGTSTNNEQFF. CDR3 bases: TGTGCCACCGCCCGCGGGACTAGCACCAACAATGAGCAGTTCTTC. The V and J genes are TRBV6-5 and TRBJ2-1, with 9 nucleotides matching TRBD2. Losses at the gene ends were 10 bases for V and 5 bases for J; bases not matched to a gene: 12. Germline-derived CDR1 and CDR2 are MNHEY and SVGAGI. The CDR3 loop spans 15 amino acids.

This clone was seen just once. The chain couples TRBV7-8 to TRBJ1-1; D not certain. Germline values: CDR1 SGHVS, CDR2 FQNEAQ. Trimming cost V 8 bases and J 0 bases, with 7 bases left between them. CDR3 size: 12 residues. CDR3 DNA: TGTGCCAGCGGCCGTCTGAACACTGAAGCTTTCTTT. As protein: CASGRLNTEAFF.

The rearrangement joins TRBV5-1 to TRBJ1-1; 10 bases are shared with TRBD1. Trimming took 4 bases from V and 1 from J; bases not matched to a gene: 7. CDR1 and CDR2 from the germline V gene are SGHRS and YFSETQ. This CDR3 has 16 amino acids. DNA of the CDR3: TGCGCCAGCAGCAGAACCGGGACAGGGGAGAACACTGAAGCTTTCTTT. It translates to CASSRTGTGENTEAFF.

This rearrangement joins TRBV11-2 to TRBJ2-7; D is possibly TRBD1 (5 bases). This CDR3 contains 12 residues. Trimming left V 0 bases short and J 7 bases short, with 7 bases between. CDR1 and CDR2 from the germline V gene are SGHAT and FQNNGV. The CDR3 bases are TGTGCCAGCAGCTTAGAAGGGGTTGAGCAGTACTTC. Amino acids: CASSLEGVEQYF.

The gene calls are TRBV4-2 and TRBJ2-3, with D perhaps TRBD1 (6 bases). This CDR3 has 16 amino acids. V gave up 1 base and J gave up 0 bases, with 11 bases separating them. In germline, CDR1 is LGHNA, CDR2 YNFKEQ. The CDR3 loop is CASSQGTAFSTDTQYF. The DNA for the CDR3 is TGTGCCAGCAGCCAAGGGACAGCGTTTAGCACAGATACGCAGTATTTT.

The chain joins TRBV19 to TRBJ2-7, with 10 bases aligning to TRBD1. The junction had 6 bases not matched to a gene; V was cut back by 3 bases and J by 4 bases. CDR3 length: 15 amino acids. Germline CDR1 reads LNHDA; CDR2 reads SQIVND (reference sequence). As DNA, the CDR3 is TGTGCCAGTAGTATCTCGTCGGGACAGGGGTACGAGCAGTACTTC. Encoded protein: CASSISSGQGYEQYF. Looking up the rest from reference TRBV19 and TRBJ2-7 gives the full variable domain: DGGITQSPKYLFRKEGQNVTLSCEQNLNHDAMYWYRQDPGQGLRLIYYSQIVNDFQKGDIAEGYSVSREKKESFPLTVTSAQKNPTAFYLCASSISSGQGYEQYFGPGTRLTVT.

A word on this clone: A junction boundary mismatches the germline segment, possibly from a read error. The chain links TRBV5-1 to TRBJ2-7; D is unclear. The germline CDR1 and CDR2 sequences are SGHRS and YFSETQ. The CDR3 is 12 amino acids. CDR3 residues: CASSHDRVEQYF. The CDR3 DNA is TGTGCCAGCAGCCACGATCGGGTCGAGCAGTACTTC.

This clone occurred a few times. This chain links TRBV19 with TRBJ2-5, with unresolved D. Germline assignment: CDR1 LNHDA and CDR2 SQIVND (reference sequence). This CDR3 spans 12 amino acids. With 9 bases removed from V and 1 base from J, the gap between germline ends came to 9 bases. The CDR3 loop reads CASGRTQETQYF. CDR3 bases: TGTGCCAGCGGGCGGACCCAAGAGACCCAGTACTTC.

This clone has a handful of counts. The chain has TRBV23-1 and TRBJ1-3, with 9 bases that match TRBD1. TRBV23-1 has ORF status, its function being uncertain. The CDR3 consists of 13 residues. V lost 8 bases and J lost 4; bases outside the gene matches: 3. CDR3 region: CASRDREGNTIYF. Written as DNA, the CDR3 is TGCGCCAGCCGGGACAGGGAAGGAAACACCATATATTTT.

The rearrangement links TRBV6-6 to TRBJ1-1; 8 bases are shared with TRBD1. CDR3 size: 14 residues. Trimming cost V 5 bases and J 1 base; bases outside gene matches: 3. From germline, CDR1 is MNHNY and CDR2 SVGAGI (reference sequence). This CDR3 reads CASSRTGGNTEAFF. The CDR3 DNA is TGTGCCAGCAGTAGAACAGGGGGGAACACTGAAGCTTTCTTT.

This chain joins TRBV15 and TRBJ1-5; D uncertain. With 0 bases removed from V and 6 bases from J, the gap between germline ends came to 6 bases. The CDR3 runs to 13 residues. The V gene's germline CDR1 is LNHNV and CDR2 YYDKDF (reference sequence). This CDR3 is CATSRDESQPQHF. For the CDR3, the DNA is TGTGCCACCAGCAGAGACGAAAGTCAGCCCCAGCATTTT.

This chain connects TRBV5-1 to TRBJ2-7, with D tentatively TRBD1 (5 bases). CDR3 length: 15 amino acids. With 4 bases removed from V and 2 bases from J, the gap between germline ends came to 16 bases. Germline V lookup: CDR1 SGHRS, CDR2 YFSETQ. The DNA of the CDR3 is TGCGCCAGCAGCGCAACAGGAACCGCCGCCTACGAGCAGTACTTC. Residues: CASSATGTAAYEQYF. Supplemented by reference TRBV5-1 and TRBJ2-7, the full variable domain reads KAGVTQTPRYLIKTRGQQVTLSCSPISGHRSVSWYQQTPGQGLQFLFEYFSETQRNKGNFPGRFSGRQFSNSRSEMNVSTLELGDSALYLCASSATGTAAYEQYFGPGTRLTVT.

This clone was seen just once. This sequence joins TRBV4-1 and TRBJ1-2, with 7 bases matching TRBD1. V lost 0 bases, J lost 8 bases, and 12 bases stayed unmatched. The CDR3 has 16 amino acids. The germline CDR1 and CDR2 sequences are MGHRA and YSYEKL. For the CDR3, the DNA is TGCGCCAGCAGCCAAGATCGGAGACAGGGACCGGGAGGCTACACCTTC. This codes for CASSQDRRQGPGGYTF.

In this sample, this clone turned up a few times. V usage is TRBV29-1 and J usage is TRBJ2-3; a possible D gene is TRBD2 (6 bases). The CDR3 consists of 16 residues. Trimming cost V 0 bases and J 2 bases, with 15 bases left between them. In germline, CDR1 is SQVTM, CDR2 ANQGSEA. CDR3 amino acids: CSVEDRDSRPTDTQYF. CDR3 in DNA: TGCAGCGTTGAAGACCGGGACTCAAGGCCCACAGATACGCAGTATTTT.

The CDR3 nucleotides are TGTGCCAGCAGCCGAAGGACAGGGGCCCCCGGGGAGCTGTTTTTT. Its protein is CASSRRTGAPGELFF. The V and J genes are TRBV7-2 and TRBJ2-2, with TRBD1 matching 9 bases. Germline V gene sequence: CDR1 SGHTA, CDR2 FQGNSA. J gave up 6 bases and V 5 bases, and 7 bases lay outside the gene matches. CDR3 length equals 15 residues. The whole variable domain, filled in from reference TRBV7-2 and TRBJ2-2, reads GAGVSQSPSNKVTEKGKDVELRCDPISGHTALYWYRQSLGQGLEFLIYFQGNSAPDKSGLPSDRFSAERTGGSVSTLTIQRTQQEDSAVYLCASSRRTGAPGELFFGEGSRLTVL.

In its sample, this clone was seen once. The CDR3 nucleotides read TGTGCCAGCAGCCAGGGGAGCGGGAGGGCTGGGGCCAACGTCCTGACTTTC. Translated, it gives CASSQGSGRAGANVLTF. The V and J genes are TRBV7-6 and TRBJ2-6; 10 bases agree with TRBD2. The CDR3 length is 17 residues. V lost 5 bases and J lost 2; bases outside the gene matches: 6. The germline V gene has CDR1 SGHVS and CDR2 FNYEAQ.

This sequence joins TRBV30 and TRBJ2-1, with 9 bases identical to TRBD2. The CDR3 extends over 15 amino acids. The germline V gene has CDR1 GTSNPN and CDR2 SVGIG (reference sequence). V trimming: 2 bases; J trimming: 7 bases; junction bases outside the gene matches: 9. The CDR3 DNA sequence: TGTGCCTGGAGTTCCGGGACTAGCATCCTGAATGAGCAGTTCTTC. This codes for CAWSSGTSILNEQFF.

DNA of the CDR3: TGTGCCAGCGAAGGTGGCTCTGGAAACACCATATATTTT. Translation: CASEGGSGNTIYF. This chain connects TRBV9 to TRBJ1-3, with no clear D. CDR3 length equals 13 residues. Trimming took off 7 bases at V and 0 bases at J, with 8 bases between the two ends. Germline assignment: CDR1 SGDLS and CDR2 YYNGEE.

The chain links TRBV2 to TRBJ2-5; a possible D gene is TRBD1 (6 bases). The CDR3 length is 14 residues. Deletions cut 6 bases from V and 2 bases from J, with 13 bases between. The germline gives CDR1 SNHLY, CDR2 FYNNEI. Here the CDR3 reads CASRAEQGQETQYF. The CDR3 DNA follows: TGTGCCAGCAGGGCGGAACAGGGACAAGAGACCCAGTACTTC.

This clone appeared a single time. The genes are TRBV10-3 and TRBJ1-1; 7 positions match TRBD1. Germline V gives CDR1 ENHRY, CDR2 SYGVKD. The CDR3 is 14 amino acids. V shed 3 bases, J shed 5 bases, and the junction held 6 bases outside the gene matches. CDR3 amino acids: CAISEQTTGTEAFF. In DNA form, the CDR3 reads TGTGCCATCAGTGAACAAACGACAGGGACTGAAGCTTTCTTT.

CDR3 in DNA: TGTGCCAGCAGCTTAGTAATTAGCGGGAGCTACGAGCAGTACTTC. It encodes CASSLVISGSYEQYF. This chain links TRBV7-2 with TRBJ2-7, with TRBD2 matching 9 bases. V gave up 1 base and J gave up 3 bases; unmatched junction bases: 4. CDR1 and CDR2 from the germline V gene are SGHTA and FQGNSA. This CDR3 region has 15 residues.